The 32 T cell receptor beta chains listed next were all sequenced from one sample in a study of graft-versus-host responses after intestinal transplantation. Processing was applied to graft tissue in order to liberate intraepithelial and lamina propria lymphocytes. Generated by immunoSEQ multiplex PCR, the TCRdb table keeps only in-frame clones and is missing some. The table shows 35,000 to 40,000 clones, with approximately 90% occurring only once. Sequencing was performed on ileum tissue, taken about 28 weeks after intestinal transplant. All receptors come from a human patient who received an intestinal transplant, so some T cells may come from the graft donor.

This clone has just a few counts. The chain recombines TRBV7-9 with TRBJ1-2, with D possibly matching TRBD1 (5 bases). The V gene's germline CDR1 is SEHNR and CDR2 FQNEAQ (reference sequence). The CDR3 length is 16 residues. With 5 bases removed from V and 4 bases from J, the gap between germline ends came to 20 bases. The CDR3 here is CASSNDWGRGGYGYTF. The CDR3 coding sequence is TGTGCCAGCAGCAACGATTGGGGGAGGGGAGGCTATGGCTACACCTTC.

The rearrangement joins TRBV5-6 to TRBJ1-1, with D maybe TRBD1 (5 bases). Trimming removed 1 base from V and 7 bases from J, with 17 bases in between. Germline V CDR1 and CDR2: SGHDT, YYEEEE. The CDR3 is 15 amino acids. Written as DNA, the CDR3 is TGTGCCAGCAGCTTGCAGCTGGGCAGGGTTGTTGAAGCTTTCTTT. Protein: CASSLQLGRVVEAFF. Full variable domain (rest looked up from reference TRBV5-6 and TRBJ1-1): DAGVTQSPTHLIKTRGQQVTLRCSPKSGHDTVSWYQQALGQGPQFIFQYYEEEERQRGNFPDRFSGHQFPNYSSELNVNALLLGDSALYLCASSLQLGRVVEAFFGQGTRLTVV.

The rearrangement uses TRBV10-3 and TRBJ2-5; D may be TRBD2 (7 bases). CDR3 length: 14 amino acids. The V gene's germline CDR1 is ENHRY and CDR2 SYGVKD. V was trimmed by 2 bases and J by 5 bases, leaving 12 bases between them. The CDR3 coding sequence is TGTGCCATCAGTGAGGCGGGGGCCGGGGAGACCCAGTACTTC. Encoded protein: CAISEAGAGETQYF.

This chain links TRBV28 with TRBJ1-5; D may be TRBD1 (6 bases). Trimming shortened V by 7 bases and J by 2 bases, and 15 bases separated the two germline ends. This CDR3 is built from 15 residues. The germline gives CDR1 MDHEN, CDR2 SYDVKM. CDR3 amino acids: CASKIIGQRNQPQHF. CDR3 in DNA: TGTGCCAGCAAAATCATCGGACAGCGCAATCAGCCCCAGCATTTT. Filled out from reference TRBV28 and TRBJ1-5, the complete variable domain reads DVKVTQSSRYLVKRTGEKVFLECVQDMDHENMFWYRQDPGLGLRLIYFSYDVKMKEKGDIPEGYSVSREKKERFSLILESASTNQTSMYLCASKIIGQRNQPQHFGDGTRLSIL.

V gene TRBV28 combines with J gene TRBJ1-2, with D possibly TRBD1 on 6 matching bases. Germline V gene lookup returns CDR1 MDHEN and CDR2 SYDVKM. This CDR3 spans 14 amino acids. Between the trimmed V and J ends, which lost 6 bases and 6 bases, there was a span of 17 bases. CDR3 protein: CASRPTGRYDGYTF. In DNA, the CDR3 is TGTGCCAGCAGACCTACAGGGCGCTACGATGGCTACACCTTC.

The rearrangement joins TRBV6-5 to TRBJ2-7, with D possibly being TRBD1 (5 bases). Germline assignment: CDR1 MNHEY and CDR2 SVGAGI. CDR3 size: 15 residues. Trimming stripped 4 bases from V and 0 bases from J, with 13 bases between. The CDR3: CASSSEQASSYEQYF. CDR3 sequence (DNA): TGTGCCAGCAGTTCTGAACAGGCTAGCTCCTACGAGCAGTACTTC.

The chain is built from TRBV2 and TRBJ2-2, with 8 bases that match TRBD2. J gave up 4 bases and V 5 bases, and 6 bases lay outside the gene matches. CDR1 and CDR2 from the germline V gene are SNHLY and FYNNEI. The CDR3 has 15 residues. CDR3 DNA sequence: TGTGCCAGCAGTCGAAGCGGGAGATTCACCGGGGAGCTGTTTTTT. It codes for CASSRSGRFTGELFF.

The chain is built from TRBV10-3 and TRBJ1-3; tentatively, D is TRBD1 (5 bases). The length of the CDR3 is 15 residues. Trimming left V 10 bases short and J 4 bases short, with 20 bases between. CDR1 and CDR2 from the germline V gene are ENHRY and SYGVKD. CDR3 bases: TGTGCCAGTGCTCAGGGATCGCGGTCCGGAAACACCATATATTTT. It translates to CASAQGSRSGNTIYF.

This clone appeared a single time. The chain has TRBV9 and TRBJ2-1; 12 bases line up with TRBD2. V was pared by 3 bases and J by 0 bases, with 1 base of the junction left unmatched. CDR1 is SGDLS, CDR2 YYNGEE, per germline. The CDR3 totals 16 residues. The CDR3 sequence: CASSEGLAGSYNEQFF. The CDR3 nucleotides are TGTGCCAGCAGCGAGGGACTAGCGGGCTCCTACAATGAGCAGTTCTTC.

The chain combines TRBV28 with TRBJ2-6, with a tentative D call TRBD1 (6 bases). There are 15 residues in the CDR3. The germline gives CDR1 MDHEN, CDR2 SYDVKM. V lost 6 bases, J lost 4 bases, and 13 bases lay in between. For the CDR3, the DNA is TGTGCCAGCAGCTCAACAGGGATGGGGGCCAACGTCCTGACTTTC. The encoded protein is CASSSTGMGANVLTF.

The CDR3 sequence: CASSPQVLAQPQHF. CDR3 bases: TGTGCCAGCAGTCCCCAGGTTTTAGCCCAGCCCCAGCATTTT. The J gene is TRBJ1-5, the V gene TRBV6-1; D is undetermined. V was shortened by 5 bases and J by 7 bases, with 15 bases between the two germline ends. The CDR3 consists of 14 residues. In germline, CDR1 is MNHNS, CDR2 SASEGT.

CDR3 in amino acids: CASSGWRGTDTQYF. CDR3 in DNA: TGTGCCAGCAGTGGTTGGAGGGGAACAGATACGCAGTATTTT. The chain employs TRBV6-1 and TRBJ2-3; D possibly corresponds to TRBD2 (6 bases). Per germline, CDR1 MNHNS and CDR2 SASEGT. With 4 bases removed from V and 3 bases from J, the gap between germline ends came to 11 bases. The CDR3 loop spans 14 amino acids.

The DNA for the CDR3 is TGTGCCATCAGCGAGGGGGACCCGGGGTACGAGCAGTACTTC. Protein product: CAISEGDPGYEQYF. The chain couples TRBV10-3 to TRBJ2-7; perhaps TRBD1 as D (6 bases). This CDR3 is 14 amino acids long. Germline V CDR1 and CDR2: ENHRY, SYGVKD. The V end was cut by 6 bases, the J end by 4 bases, with 16 bases between.

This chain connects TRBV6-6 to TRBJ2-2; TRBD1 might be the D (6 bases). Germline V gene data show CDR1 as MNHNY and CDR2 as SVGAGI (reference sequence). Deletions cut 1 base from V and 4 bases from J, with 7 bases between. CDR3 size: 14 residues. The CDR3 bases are TGTGCCAGCAGTTACTTAGGGGGCACCGGGGAGCTGTTTTTT. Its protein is CASSYLGGTGELFF.

CDR3 DNA: TGTGCCAGCAGCTTAGGGTTAGCGGGGGCGTTCTACGAGCAGTACTTC. As protein: CASSLGLAGAFYEQYF. J is TRBJ2-7 and V is TRBV7-9; 9 positions match TRBD2. J lost 3 bases, V lost 1 base, and 7 bases had no gene match. The CDR3 sequence is 16 residues long. Germline V gene lookup returns CDR1 SEHNR and CDR2 FQNEAQ (reference sequence).

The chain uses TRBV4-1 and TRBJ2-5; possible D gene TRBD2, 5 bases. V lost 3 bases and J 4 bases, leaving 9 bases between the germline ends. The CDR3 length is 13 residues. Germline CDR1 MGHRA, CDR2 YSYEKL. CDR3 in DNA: TGCGCCAGCAGCCATGCTAGCACAGAGACCCAGTACTTC. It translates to CASSHASTETQYF.

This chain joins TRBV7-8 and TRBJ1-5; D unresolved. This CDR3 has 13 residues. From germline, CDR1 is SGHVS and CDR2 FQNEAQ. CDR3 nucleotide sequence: TGTGTCACCAGAGCTTATAGCAATCAGCCCCAGCATTTT. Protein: CVTRAYSNQPQHF.

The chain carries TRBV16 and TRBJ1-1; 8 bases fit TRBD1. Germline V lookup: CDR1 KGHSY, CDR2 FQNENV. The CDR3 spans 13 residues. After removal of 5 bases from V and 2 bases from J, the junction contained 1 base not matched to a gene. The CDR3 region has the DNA TGTGCCAGCAGCGACAGGGGTAACACTGAAGCTTTCTTT. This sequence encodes CASSDRGNTEAFF.

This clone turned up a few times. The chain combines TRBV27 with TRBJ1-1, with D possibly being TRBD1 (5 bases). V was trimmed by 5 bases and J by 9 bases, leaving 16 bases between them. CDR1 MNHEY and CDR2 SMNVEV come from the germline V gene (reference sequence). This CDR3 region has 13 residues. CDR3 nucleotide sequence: TGTGCCAGCAGTCCAAGGGCGGGGGAAAAAGCTTTCTTT. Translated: CASSPRAGEKAFF.

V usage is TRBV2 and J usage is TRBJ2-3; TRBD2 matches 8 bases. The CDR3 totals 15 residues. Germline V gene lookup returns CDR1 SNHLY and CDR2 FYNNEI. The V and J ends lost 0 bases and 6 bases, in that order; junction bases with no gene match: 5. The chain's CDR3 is CASSEADREGDTQYF. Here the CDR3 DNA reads TGTGCCAGCAGTGAAGCGGATCGGGAGGGGGATACGCAGTATTTT.

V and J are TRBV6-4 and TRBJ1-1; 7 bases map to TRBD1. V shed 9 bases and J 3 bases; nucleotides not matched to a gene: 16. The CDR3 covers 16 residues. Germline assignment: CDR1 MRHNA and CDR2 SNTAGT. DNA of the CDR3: TGTGCCAGATCCAAAACAGGGGTGCCAGGAGACACTGAAGCTTTCTTT. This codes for CARSKTGVPGDTEAFF.

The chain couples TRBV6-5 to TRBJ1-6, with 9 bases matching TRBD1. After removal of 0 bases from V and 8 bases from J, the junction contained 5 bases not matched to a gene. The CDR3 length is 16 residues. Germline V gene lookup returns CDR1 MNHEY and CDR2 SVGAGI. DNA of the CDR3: TGTGCCAGCAGTTACTCTAGGGGACAGGGTGATTCACCCCTCCACTTT. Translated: CASSYSRGQGDSPLHF.

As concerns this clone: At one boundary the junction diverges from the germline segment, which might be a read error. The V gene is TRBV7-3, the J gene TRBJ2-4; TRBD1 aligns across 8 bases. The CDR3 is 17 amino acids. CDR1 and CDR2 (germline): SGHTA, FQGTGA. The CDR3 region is CASSLTPLDRVGNIQYF. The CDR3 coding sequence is TGTGCCAGCAGCCTAACTCCCCTGGACAGGGTCGGCAACATTCAGTACTTC.

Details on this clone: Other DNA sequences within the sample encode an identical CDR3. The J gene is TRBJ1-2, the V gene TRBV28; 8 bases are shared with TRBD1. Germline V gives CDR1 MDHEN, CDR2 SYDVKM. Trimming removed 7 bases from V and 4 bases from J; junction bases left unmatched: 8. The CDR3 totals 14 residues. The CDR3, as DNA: TGTGCCAGCACCCAAGCGACAGGGGTCTATGGCTACACCTTC. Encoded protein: CASTQATGVYGYTF.

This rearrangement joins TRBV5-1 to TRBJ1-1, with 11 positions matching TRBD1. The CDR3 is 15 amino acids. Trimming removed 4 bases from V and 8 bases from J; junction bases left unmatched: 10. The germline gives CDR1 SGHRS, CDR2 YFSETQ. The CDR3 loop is CASSPRTGGEAEAFF. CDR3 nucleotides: TGCGCCAGCAGCCCTAGGACAGGGGGCGAAGCCGAAGCTTTCTTT. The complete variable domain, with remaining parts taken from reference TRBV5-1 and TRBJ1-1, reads KAGVTQTPRYLIKTRGQQVTLSCSPISGHRSVSWYQQTPGQGLQFLFEYFSETQRNKGNFPGRFSGRQFSNSRSEMNVSTLELGDSALYLCASSPRTGGEAEAFFGQGTRLTVV.

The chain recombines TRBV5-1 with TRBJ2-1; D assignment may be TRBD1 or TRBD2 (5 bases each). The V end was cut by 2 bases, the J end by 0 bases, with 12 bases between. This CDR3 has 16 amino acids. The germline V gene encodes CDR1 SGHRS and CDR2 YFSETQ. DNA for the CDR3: TGCGCCAGCAGCTTTTCCGGGACGAGCTCCTACAATGAGCAGTTCTTC. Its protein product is CASSFSGTSSYNEQFF.

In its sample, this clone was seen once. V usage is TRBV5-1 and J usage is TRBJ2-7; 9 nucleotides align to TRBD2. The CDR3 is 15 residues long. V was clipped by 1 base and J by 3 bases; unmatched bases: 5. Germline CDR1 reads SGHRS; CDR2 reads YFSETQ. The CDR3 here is CASSLFGSGSYEQYF. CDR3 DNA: TGCGCCAGCAGCTTGTTCGGTAGCGGGAGCTACGAGCAGTACTTC.

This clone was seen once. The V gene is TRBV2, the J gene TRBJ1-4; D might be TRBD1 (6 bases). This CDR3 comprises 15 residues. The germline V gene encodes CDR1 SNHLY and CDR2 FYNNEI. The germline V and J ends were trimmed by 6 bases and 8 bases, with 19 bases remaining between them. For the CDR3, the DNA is TGTGCCAGCAGGGACGTGGGGGGGCTGAGCGAAAAACTGTTTTTT. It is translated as CASRDVGGLSEKLFF.

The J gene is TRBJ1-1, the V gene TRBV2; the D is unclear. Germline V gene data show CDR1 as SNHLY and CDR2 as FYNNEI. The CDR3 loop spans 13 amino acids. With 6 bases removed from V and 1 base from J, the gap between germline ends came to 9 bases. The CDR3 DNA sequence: TGTGCCAGCAGCCGGGATTCGAACACTGAAGCTTTCTTT. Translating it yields CASSRDSNTEAFF.

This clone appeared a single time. The CDR3 DNA follows: TGCGCCAGCAGCTTGGGTACTAGCGGGGGCACAGATACGCAGTATTTT. It is translated as CASSLGTSGGTDTQYF. The chain links TRBV5-1 to TRBJ2-3, with 10 bases identical to TRBD2. This CDR3 has 16 residues. CDR1 and CDR2 from the germline V gene are SGHRS and YFSETQ. Germline trimming cut 0 bases from V and 1 base from J; bases unmatched to any gene: 2.

As DNA, the CDR3 is TGTGCCAGCAGTTCACGGGGGGCCCAGGACACTGAAGCTTTCTTT. Its translation: CASSSRGAQDTEAFF. The rearrangement uses TRBV28 and TRBJ1-1; D perhaps matches TRBD1 (6 bases). The CDR3 runs to 15 residues. The germline gives CDR1 MDHEN, CDR2 SYDVKM. Trimming stripped 4 bases from V and 3 bases from J, with 15 bases between.

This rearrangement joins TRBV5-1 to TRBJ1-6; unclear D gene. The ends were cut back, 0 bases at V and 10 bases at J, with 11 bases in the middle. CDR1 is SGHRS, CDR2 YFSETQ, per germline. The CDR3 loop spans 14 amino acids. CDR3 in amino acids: CASSLEGGSSPLHF. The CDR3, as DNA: TGCGCCAGCAGCTTGGAAGGAGGGAGCTCACCCCTCCACTTT.